This T cell receptor (beta chain) was sequenced for a study of blood T cell repertoires in COVID-19. Study background: Italy, Spain and the United States were the sources of the convalescent and acute COVID-19 samples. The cDNA or gDNA used as material had been derived from T cells, B-cell-depleted T cells, or PBMCs.

As handled by the study authors: Reference gene primers were amplified, and this amplification served to estimate nucleated cell counts. Data came from immunoSEQ multiplex PCR; TCRdb stores just in-frame clones and leaves some out. The V and J calls and clone size were taken over from that table, and D and trimming were inferred from the DNA. The table lists 160,000 or so clones, 80% of them singletons. The CDR3 spans 15 residues. Germline loops: CDR1 KGHSH, CDR2 LQKENI. V was pared by 4 bases and J by 0 bases, with 10 bases between. This receptor was taken from a man aged 55 to 69 with acute or convalescent COVID-19. Sequencing was done on a sample of peripheral blood. The chain is built from TRBV18 and TRBJ1-3; D gene uncertain. For the CDR3, the DNA is TGTGCCAGCTCACTTCAGGCGACCTCTGGAAACACCATATATTTT. It translates to CASSLQATSGNTIYF.